One sample yielded the 28 T cell receptor beta chains listed below, sequenced in a study of CD8 T cells in ankylosing spondylitis. Each CDR3 protein is one row after TCRdb ran MiXCR on the 5' RACE reads. The sample comprises about 350,000 distinct CDR3 sequences, approximately 20% of which are singletons, and over 10% rests with the top ten. The sample consisted of blood, either unsorted or a sorted T cell fraction (not recorded which). These receptor sequences come from a male donor with ankylosing spondylitis or in good health (not recorded which).

The chain couples TRBV28 to TRBJ1-1; D remains ambiguous. Germline V gives CDR1 MDHEN, CDR2 SYDVKM. The length of the CDR3 is 14 residues. V was shortened by 3 bases and J by 7 bases, with 15 bases between the two germline ends. CDR3 loop: CASSFSGRWIEAFF. CDR3 DNA sequence: TGTGCCAGCAGTTTTAGTGGTAGATGGATTGAAGCTTTCTTT. The full variable domain, completed using reference TRBV28 and TRBJ1-1, is DVKVTQSSRYLVKRTGEKVFLECVQDMDHENMFWYRQDPGLGLRLIYFSYDVKMKEKGDIPEGYSVSREKKERFSLILESASTNQTSMYLCASSFSGRWIEAFFGQGTRLTVV.

This clonotype was seen only a few times. The J gene is TRBJ2-1, the V gene TRBV6-5; the D is unclear. Between the trimmed V and J ends, which lost 6 bases and 6 bases, there was a span of 15 bases. The length of the CDR3 is 14 residues. The germline gives CDR1 MNHEY, CDR2 SVGAGI. The CDR3 nucleotides read TGTGCCAGCAGCTATTATACAGTATTCAATGAGCAGTTCTTC. Its protein is CASSYYTVFNEQFF.

There are a few counts of this clonotype. V is TRBV7-2 and J is TRBJ2-5; D perhaps matches TRBD1 (5 bases). The V end lost 8 bases, the J end lost 2 bases, and 12 bases lay between the germline ends. The CDR3 has 13 amino acids. CDR1 and CDR2 from the germline V gene are SGHTA and FQGNSA. The CDR3 bases are TGTGCCAGCCGTGGGTCAGGGCAAGAGACCCAGTACTTC. The encoded protein is CASRGSGQETQYF.

The CDR3 region has the DNA TGCGCCAGCGGGGAGTCGACTGAAGCTTTCTTT. Translating it yields CASGESTEAFF. The chain carries TRBV5-1 and TRBJ1-1; D gene unclear. This CDR3 comprises 11 residues. With 7 bases removed from V and 5 bases from J, the gap between germline ends came to 9 bases. The germline CDR1 and CDR2 sequences are SGHRS and YFSETQ. Variable domain in full (rest from reference TRBV5-1 and TRBJ1-1): KAGVTQTPRYLIKTRGQQVTLSCSPISGHRSVSWYQQTPGQGLQFLFEYFSETQRNKGNFPGRFSGRQFSNSRSEMNVSTLELGDSALYLCASGESTEAFFGQGTRLTVV.

This clonotype has only a few counts. One end of the junction varies from germline; a read error may be responsible. The chain has TRBV10-3 and TRBJ2-1, with D perhaps being TRBD1 or TRBD2 (6 bases each). Germline CDR1 and CDR2: ENHRY and SYGVKD. The CDR3 consists of 18 residues. The chain's CDR3 is CAISASWSGGSSYNEQFF. In DNA form, the CDR3 reads TGTGCCATCAGTGCCAGCTGGTCCGGGGGCTCATCCTACAACGAGCAGTTCTTC.

This clonotype was seen a handful of times. The rearrangement joins TRBV12-3 or TRBV12-4 to TRBJ1-1; 7 nucleotides line up with TRBD1. Trimming removed 5 bases from V and 9 bases from J; junction bases left unmatched: 9. The CDR3 sequence is 13 residues long. The CDR3 spells CASSSPDREKAFF. The CDR3 bases are TGTGCCAGCAGTAGCCCCGACAGGGAGAAAGCTTTCTTT.

This clonotype has more than one count but fewer than ten. The chain employs TRBV6-4 and TRBJ2-7, with 8 bases fitting TRBD1. Trimming at V came to 8 bases and at J to 3 bases, leaving 3 bases not matched to a gene. Germline V gene sequence: CDR1 MRHNA, CDR2 SNTAGT. CDR3 length: 12 residues. In nucleotides, the CDR3 is TGTGCCAGCTGCGACAGGGGCTACGAGCAGTACTTC. As protein: CASCDRGYEQYF.

This clonotype was seen only a few times. V gene TRBV7-9 combines with J gene TRBJ2-7, with D perhaps matching TRBD2 (6 bases). The germline V and J ends were trimmed by 3 bases and 3 bases, with 18 bases remaining between them. Germline V CDR1 and CDR2: SEHNR, FQNEAQ (reference sequence). The CDR3 runs 16 residues. CDR3 nucleotides: TGTGCCAGCAGCTTGCCCCCCCCGGACGGGAGCTACGAGCAGTACTTC. Amino acid sequence: CASSLPPPDGSYEQYF.

This clonotype was seen only a few times. CDR3 amino acids: CSARGGTDQETQYF. The CDR3 DNA reads as TGCAGTGCTAGAGGTGGGACAGATCAAGAGACCCAGTACTTC. The chain couples TRBV20-1 to TRBJ2-5, with 7 bases aligning to TRBD1. J was trimmed by 2 bases and V by 1 base; bases with no gene match: 4. The CDR3 is made up of 14 amino acids. Germline lookup yields CDR1 DFQATT and CDR2 SNEGSKA (reference sequence).

There are many counts of this clonotype. This chain links TRBV24-1 with TRBJ2-2; unclear D gene. V lost 6 bases, J lost 6 bases, and 4 bases lay in between. The germline CDR1 and CDR2 sequences are KGHDR and SFDVKD. The CDR3 loop spans 11 amino acids. DNA of the CDR3: TGTGCCACCAGTATGGCCGGGGAGCTGTTTTTT. It translates to CATSMAGELFF.

This clonotype was observed once. The J gene is TRBJ2-7, the V gene TRBV7-8, with D perhaps given as TRBD1 or TRBD2 (5 bases each). Trimming stripped 1 base from V and 0 bases from J, with 13 bases between. CDR3 length equals 16 residues. In germline, CDR1 is SGHVS, CDR2 FQNEAQ. In nucleotides, the CDR3 is TGTGCCAGCAGCTTAGAACGGGACGCAAGCTCCTACGAGCAGTACTTC. Protein sequence: CASSLERDASSYEQYF. The whole variable domain, filled in from reference TRBV7-8 and TRBJ2-7, reads GAGVSQSPRYKVAKRGQDVALRCDPISGHVSLFWYQQALGQGPEFLTYFQNEAQLDKSGLPSDRFFAERPEGSVSTLKIQRTQQEDSAVYLCASSLERDASSYEQYFGPGTRLTVT.

The chain carries TRBV7-9 and TRBJ1-2; possibly TRBD1 for D (5 bases). V shed 5 bases and J shed 4 bases, with 17 bases lying between them. CDR3 size: 15 residues. Germline V gene data show CDR1 as SEHNR and CDR2 as FQNEAQ (reference sequence). The CDR3 loop reads CASSLLRVGGYGYTF. CDR3 bases: TGTGCCAGCAGCCTGCTGCGGGTTGGGGGCTATGGCTACACCTTC. The full variable domain, with the rest looked up from reference TRBV7-9 and TRBJ1-2, is DTGVSQNPRHKITKRGQNVTFRCDPISEHNRLYWYRQTLGQGPEFLTYFQNEAQLEKSRLLSDRFSAERPKGSFSTLEIQRTEQGDSAMYLCASSLLRVGGYGYTFGSGTRLTVV.

The genes are TRBV15 and TRBJ2-5, with D possibly TRBD1 on 6 matching bases. The V gene lost 2 bases and the J gene lost 1 base, with 11 bases spanning the gap. Germline V gene lookup returns CDR1 LNHNV and CDR2 YYDKDF (reference sequence). The CDR3 is 15 amino acids. CDR3 sequence reads: CATSRSQGTQETQYF. The CDR3 DNA follows: TGTGCCACCAGCAGATCACAGGGTACCCAAGAGACCCAGTACTTC.

The V and J genes are TRBV20-1 and TRBJ2-2, with D tentatively TRBD1 (5 bases). V lost 6 bases, J lost 5 bases, and 19 bases lay in between. The CDR3 is 15 amino acids. Germline V gene data show CDR1 as DFQATT and CDR2 as SNEGSKA (reference sequence). The CDR3 DNA sequence: TGCAGTGCCGAGACGATGAGCCCAGGGACCGGGGAGCTGTTTTTT. This sequence encodes CSAETMSPGTGELFF.

The V and J genes are TRBV2 and TRBJ1-2; 7 bases map to TRBD1. This CDR3 has 18 residues. V lost 5 bases, J lost 1 base, and 16 bases stayed unmatched. Germline V lookup: CDR1 SNHLY, CDR2 FYNNEI. DNA of the CDR3: TGTGCCAGCAGTACTCCGGCGGGACAGCCAAAATTTAACTATGGCTACACCTTC. This gives the protein CASSTPAGQPKFNYGYTF.

This clonotype was observed a handful of times. V gene TRBV29-1 combines with J gene TRBJ1-2, with D possibly matching TRBD1 (6 bases). Per germline, CDR1 SQVTM and CDR2 ANQGSEA. V was trimmed by 2 bases and J by 8 bases, leaving 12 bases between them. The CDR3 runs 12 residues. DNA for the CDR3: TGCAGCGTTGAACTACAGGGCAAGGGCTACACCTTC. Translation gives CSVELQGKGYTF.

This chain links TRBV24-1 with TRBJ2-1; D is ambiguous. The V gene lost 10 bases and the J gene lost 1 base, with 13 bases spanning the gap. The CDR3 has 14 residues. Germline V lookup: CDR1 KGHDR, CDR2 SFDVKD. The CDR3 spells CATAKGKSYNEQFF. In DNA, the CDR3 is TGTGCCACGGCGAAAGGGAAGTCCTACAATGAGCAGTTCTTC.

This chain joins TRBV6-4 and TRBJ2-2, with 9 bases that match TRBD2. Per germline, CDR1 MRHNA and CDR2 SNTAGT. V trimming: 0 bases; J trimming: 5 bases; junction bases outside the gene matches: 4. CDR3 length: 16 residues. Here the CDR3 DNA reads TGTGCCAGCAGTGACTCCCGCGGGGGGGCTACCGGGGAGCTGTTTTTT. Its translation: CASSDSRGGATGELFF.

V and J are TRBV28 and TRBJ2-3, with TRBD1 matching over 8 bases. V trimming: 3 bases; J trimming: 3 bases; junction bases outside the gene matches: 8. CDR3 length: 16 residues. Germline V lookup: CDR1 MDHEN, CDR2 SYDVKM. Here the CDR3 reads CASSFLNRGETDTQYF. The CDR3 region has the DNA TGTGCCAGCAGTTTCCTAAACAGGGGGGAGACAGATACGCAGTATTTT.

In its sample, this clonotype was seen many times. The chain is built from TRBV12-3 or TRBV12-4 and TRBJ2-2; D is ambiguous. CDR3 size: 15 residues. Trimming cost V 0 bases and J 4 bases, with 9 bases left between them. The CDR3 reads CASSLAGSGTGELFF. CDR3 DNA sequence: TGTGCCAGCAGTTTAGCCGGTTCCGGCACCGGGGAGCTGTTTTTT.

This clonotype was found a few times. This chain joins TRBV15 and TRBJ1-4; no definite D call. The CDR3 has 14 residues. Trimming shortened V by 3 bases and J by 0 bases, and 5 bases separated the two germline ends. Germline lookup yields CDR1 LNHNV and CDR2 YYDKDF (reference sequence). CDR3 nucleotide sequence: TGTGCCACCAGCAGGGATGCAACTAATGAAAAACTGTTTTTT. This translates into CATSRDATNEKLFF.

This clonotype has a handful of counts. This chain joins TRBV4-1 and TRBJ1-1, with 7 bases that match TRBD1. Germline V CDR1 and CDR2: MGHRA, YSYEKL. This CDR3 region has 16 residues. V was clipped by 0 bases and J by 3 bases; unmatched bases: 7. The CDR3 DNA reads as TGCGCCAGCAGCCAAGACGGAACAGGGGCTTACACTGAAGCTTTCTTT. Translation gives CASSQDGTGAYTEAFF.

This clonotype was observed a few times. The V and J genes are TRBV7-6 and TRBJ2-5; TRBD2 is a possible D gene (6 bases). Trimming stripped 5 bases from V and 2 bases from J, with 21 bases between. Germline V CDR1 and CDR2: SGHVS, FNYEAQ. The CDR3 extends over 17 amino acids. The CDR3 is CASSGSSGTGGQETQYF. The CDR3 nucleotides read TGTGCCAGCAGCGGTTCTTCGGGAACCGGGGGTCAAGAGACCCAGTACTTC.

In its sample, this clonotype was seen many times. The rearrangement uses TRBV29-1 and TRBJ1-3, with D tentatively TRBD1 (5 bases). Germline V gene data show CDR1 as SQVTM and CDR2 as ANQGSEA. The CDR3 runs 13 residues. Trimming shortened V by 6 bases and J by 2 bases, and 11 bases separated the two germline ends. In nucleotides, the CDR3 is TGCAGCGTGGAGAGGGACCCTGGAAACACCATATATTTT. Its translation is CSVERDPGNTIYF.

The V call is TRBV3-1, the J call TRBJ2-3; D is unresolved. CDR3 length: 14 amino acids. Germline lookup yields CDR1 LGHDT and CDR2 YNNKEL (reference sequence). The germline V and J ends were trimmed by 4 bases and 2 bases, with 10 bases remaining between them. The CDR3 loop is CASSPLAPTDTQYF. As DNA, the CDR3 is TGTGCCAGCAGCCCCTTAGCCCCCACAGATACGCAGTATTTT.

Only a few counts were recorded for this clonotype. The V call is TRBV2, the J call TRBJ2-7; D unresolved. The germline V and J ends were trimmed by 2 bases and 5 bases, with 7 bases remaining between them. Germline V lookup: CDR1 SNHLY, CDR2 FYNNEI. CDR3 length equals 12 residues. In DNA, the CDR3 is TGTGCCAGCAGTGAACCGGCTGACGAGCAGTACTTC. Residues: CASSEPADEQYF. Combining the CDR3 with reference TRBV2 and TRBJ2-7 gives the whole variable domain EPEVTQTPSHQVTQMGQEVILRCVPISNHLYFYWYRQILGQKVEFLVSFYNNEISEKSEIFDDQFSVERPDGSNFTLKIRSTKLEDSAMYFCASSEPADEQYFGPGTRLTVT.

This clonotype was observed a handful of times. The chain employs TRBV12-3 or TRBV12-4 and TRBJ1-2; a possible D gene is TRBD1 (6 bases). This CDR3 is 15 amino acids long. Trimming removed 6 bases from V and 8 bases from J, with 22 bases in between. CDR3 DNA: TGTGCCAGCAGCCCAACGCGCCAGGGGCTCGGGGGCTACACCTTC. Translating gives CASSPTRQGLGGYTF.

This chain uses TRBV12-3 or TRBV12-4 with TRBJ2-5; 7 nucleotides match TRBD1. CDR3 size: 14 residues. The V gene end was trimmed by 6 bases and the J gene end by 3 bases; junction bases not matched to a gene: 7. The CDR3 protein is CASSETGNEETQYF. CDR3 sequence (DNA): TGTGCCAGCAGCGAGACAGGGAATGAAGAGACCCAGTACTTC.